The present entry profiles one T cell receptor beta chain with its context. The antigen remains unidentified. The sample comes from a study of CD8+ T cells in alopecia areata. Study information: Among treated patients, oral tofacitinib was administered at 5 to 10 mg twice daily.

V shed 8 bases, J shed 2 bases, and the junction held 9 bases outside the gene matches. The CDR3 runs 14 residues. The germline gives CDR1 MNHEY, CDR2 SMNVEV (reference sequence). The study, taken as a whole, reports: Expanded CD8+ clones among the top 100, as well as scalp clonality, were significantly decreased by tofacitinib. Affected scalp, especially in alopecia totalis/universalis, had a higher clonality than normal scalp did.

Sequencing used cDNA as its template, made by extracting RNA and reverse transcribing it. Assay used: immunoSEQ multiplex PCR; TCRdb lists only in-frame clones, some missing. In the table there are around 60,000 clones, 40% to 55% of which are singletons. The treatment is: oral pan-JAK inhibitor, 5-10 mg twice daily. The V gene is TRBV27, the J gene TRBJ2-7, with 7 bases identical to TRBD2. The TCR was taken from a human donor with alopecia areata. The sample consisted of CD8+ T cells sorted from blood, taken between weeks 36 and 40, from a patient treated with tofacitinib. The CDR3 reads CASAPQGGPYEQYF. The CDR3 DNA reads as TGTGCCAGCGCACCCCAGGGAGGGCCCTACGAGCAGTACTTC.